This T cell receptor beta chain was profiled in a study of T cells in Graves' hyperthyroidism and ophthalmopathy. Study-level points and caveats: The model made its ophthalmopathy prediction, and onset followed a median about 6 months later.

From more than 9.5 ml of fresh peripheral blood, PBMCs were isolated. This clonotype came up many times. The antigen remains unidentified. Amplification targeted TCR beta CDR3 regions from RNA transcripts. The primer set for the first-round RT-PCR of the TCR CDR3 was HTBI. MiXCR was run by TCRdb on the multiplex PCR reads, yielding one entry per CDR3 protein. The table shows fewer than 750,000 distinct CDR3 sequences, with around 15% occurring only once. The TCR sequence derives from a middle-aged woman with Graves' ophthalmopathy. The sample comprised blood.

This CDR3 is CASSLALAGALDEQYF. As DNA, the CDR3 is TGCGCCAGCAGCTTGGCGCTAGCGGGAGCATTGGACGAGCAGTACTTC. The chain is built from TRBV5-1 and TRBJ2-7, with 10 bases aligning to TRBD2. Germline loops: CDR1 SGHRS, CDR2 YFSETQ. This CDR3 comprises 16 residues. Trimming cost V 0 bases and J 5 bases; bases outside gene matches: 8. Filled out from reference TRBV5-1 and TRBJ2-7, the complete variable domain reads KAGVTQTPRYLIKTRGQQVTLSCSPISGHRSVSWYQQTPGQGLQFLFEYFSETQRNKGNFPGRFSGRQFSNSRSEMNVSTLELGDSALYLCASSLALAGALDEQYFGPGTRLTVT.